This TCR beta chain was profiled in a study of blood T cell repertoires in COVID-19. Methods used by the authors: Estimation of nucleated cell counts relied on the amplification of reference gene primers. Sequencing used immunoSEQ multiplex PCR; TCRdb keeps in-frame clones, though not all of them. V and J calls and clone size come straight from that table; D and trimming were deduced from the DNA. The sample contains some 190,000 clones, approximately 89% of which appear only once. CDR1 and CDR2 (germline): SGHVS, FQNEAQ. The CDR3 runs to 15 residues. With V trimmed by 8 bases and J by 4 bases, 7 bases remained unmatched.

This chain joins TRBV7-8 and TRBJ2-7; 14 nucleotides line up with TRBD2. The sequencing sample was made of peripheral blood. This TCR was recovered from an older woman with acute or convalescent COVID-19. The CDR3 nucleotides are TGTGCCAGCCGACTAGCGGGAGGGCCGGAGTACGAGCAGTACTTC. It is translated as CASRLAGGPEYEQYF.